This T cell receptor (beta chain) was documented in a study of T cells after posttransplantation cyclophosphamide. Deletions cut 3 bases from V and 0 bases from J, with 13 bases between. The CDR3 runs to 16 residues. Germline lookup yields CDR1 SGHAT and CDR2 FQNNGV. About this clone itself: Its specificity is not known.

Treatment was busulfan-fludarabine conditioning, a marrow graft, and cyclophosphamide on days +3 and +4. General study findings and limits: TRB clonality was highly associated with recipient CMV seropositivity and reactivation.

Generated by immunoSEQ multiplex PCR, the TCRdb table keeps only in-frame clones and is missing some. Of roughly 7,600 clones listed, roughly 82% are singletons. Sequences were derived from CD4+ T cells sorted from blood, sampled 1162 days after allogeneic stem cell transplant with posttransplant cyclophosphamide. The TCR sequence derives from a female patient in her forties or fifties who received an allogeneic stem cell transplant from a related donor, was CMV-positive, and had no GVHD. Some of the T cells might come from the graft donor. This chain uses TRBV11-2 with TRBJ2-3, with D unclear. The CDR3 spells CASSFFARPSTDTQYF. The CDR3 DNA follows: TGTGCCAGCAGCTTCTTCGCCAGGCCAAGCACAGATACGCAGTATTTT.